Here is one T cell receptor (beta chain) with its context. These data originate in a study of blood T cell repertoires in COVID-19. Study as a whole: Material from acute and convalescent COVID-19 was sourced from the United States, Italy and Spain.

Sequencing was performed with immunoSEQ multiplex PCR; in TCRdb, only in-frame clones are kept and a portion is missing. The sample has about 300,000 clones, 85% to 90% seen once; the top ten hold about 4.2%. Germline assignment: CDR1 MNHEY and CDR2 SVGAGI. V lost 2 bases to trimming and J lost 5 bases, with 6 bases between them. The CDR3 extends over 13 amino acids. The participants were between roughly 18 and 89 years old and came from 24 US areas. Participant-reported clinical history was the basis for cohort assignment. Sequencing was done on a sample of PBMCs or T cells enriched from blood (not recorded which). The V call is TRBV6-5, the J call TRBJ1-4; D uncertain. The clonotype comes from a man aged 25 to 40 who had recovered from COVID-19. CDR3 DNA sequence: TGTGCCAGCAGTTACGCGGGGAATGAAAAACTGTTTTTT. Translated, it gives CASSYAGNEKLFF.